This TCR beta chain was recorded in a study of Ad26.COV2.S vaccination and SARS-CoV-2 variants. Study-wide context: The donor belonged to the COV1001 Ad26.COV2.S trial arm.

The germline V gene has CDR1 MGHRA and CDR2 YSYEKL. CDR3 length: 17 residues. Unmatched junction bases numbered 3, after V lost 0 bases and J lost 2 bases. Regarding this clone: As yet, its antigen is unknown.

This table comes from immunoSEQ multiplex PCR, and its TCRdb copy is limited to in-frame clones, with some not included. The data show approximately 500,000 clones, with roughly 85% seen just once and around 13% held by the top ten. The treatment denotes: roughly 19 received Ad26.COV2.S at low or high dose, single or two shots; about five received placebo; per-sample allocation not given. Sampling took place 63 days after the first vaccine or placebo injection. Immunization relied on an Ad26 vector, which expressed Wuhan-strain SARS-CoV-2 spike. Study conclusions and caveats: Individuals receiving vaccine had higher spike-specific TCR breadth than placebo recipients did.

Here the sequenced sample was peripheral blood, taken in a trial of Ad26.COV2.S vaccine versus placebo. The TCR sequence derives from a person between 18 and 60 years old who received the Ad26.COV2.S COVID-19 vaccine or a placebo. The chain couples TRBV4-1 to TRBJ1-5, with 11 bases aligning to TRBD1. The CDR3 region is CASSQEDRGLRNQPQHF. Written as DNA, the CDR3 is TGCGCCAGCAGCCAAGAGGACAGGGGGCTCCGCAATCAGCCCCAGCATTTT.